This TCR beta chain was recorded in a study of cytomegalovirus exposure and HLA in healthy donors. Study information: In an early release, HLA-typed donors contributed tens of millions of unique TCR sequences. Among several hundred genotyped donors, around 77% fell in the Caucasian-associated ancestry cluster.

The CDR3 is 17 residues long. V was pared by 3 bases and J by 8 bases, with 20 bases between. Germline V gene data show CDR1 as MDHEN and CDR2 as SYDVKM. PCR was performed using 60 Vbeta and 13 Jbeta primers. Some clones are missing from TCRdb's copy, which holds only in-frame ones; the method was immunoSEQ multiplex PCR. There are some 160,000 clones in the sample; 80% occur only once, and 6.3% lies in the top ten. Sequenced material: PBMCs. J is TRBJ1-6 and V is TRBV28, with D unclear. This clonotype was obtained from a male donor in good health and CMV-seropositive. The DNA of the CDR3 is TGTGCCAGCAGTTTGTCGCCGTCGGGGAGGATACATTCACCCCTCCACTTT. The encoded protein is CASSLSPSGRIHSPLHF.